Listed below are T cell receptor beta chains from one sample, sequenced in a study of blood T cell repertoires in COVID-19. The protocol was immunoSEQ multiplex PCR, while the TCRdb copy is restricted to in-frame clones and leaves out a portion. Of about 140,000 clones in the sample, 84% were seen once. The sample comprised peripheral blood. The receptors derive from a human donor in a cohort sampled during active COVID-19. Both conserved end residues are part of each CDR3. Each record gives: J gene, clone size, D gene, V gene, CDR3 protein, CDR3 DNA. A D gene is named only where the DNA matches it firmly. The size of a clone is reported for some rows only, either as once, few or many, or as a class for expanded clones.

>TRBJ2-2|once|TRBD1|TRBV27
CASSYIFGAGTEGTGELFF
TGTGCCAGCAGCTACATTTTTGGGGCAGGGACAGAGGGGACCGGGGAGCTGTTTTTT
>TRBJ2-7|few|TRBD1|TRBV11-2
CASSLGQGDEQYF
TGTGCCAGCAGCCTTGGACAGGGGGACGAGCAGTACTTC
>TRBJ2-1|once|TRBD2|TRBV13
CASSLRTSGYNEQFF
TGTGCCAGCAGCCTAAGGACTAGCGGTTACAATGAGCAGTTCTTC
>TRBJ2-1|few|TRBD2|TRBV5-5
CASSAYGLAGTYNEQFF
TGTGCCAGCAGCGCCTACGGACTAGCGGGGACCTACAATGAGCAGTTCTTC
>TRBJ1-2|.|.|TRBV30
CAWSVPPGDYGYTF
TGTGCCTGGAGTGTACCCCCAGGGGACTATGGCTACACCTTC
>TRBJ1-2|.|TRBD1|TRBV5-4
CASSLQGADGYTF
TGTGCCAGCAGCCTACAGGGGGCCGATGGCTACACCTTC
>TRBJ1-6|.|.|TRBV7-2
CASSLGSTELSPLHF
TGTGCCAGCAGCTTAGGGTCGACAGAACTTTCACCCCTCCACTTT
>TRBJ1-5|.|TRBD1|TRBV12-5
CASGPQGQYHQPQHF
TGTGCTAGTGGTCCACAGGGGCAGTACCATCAGCCCCAGCATTTT
>TRBJ2-7|.|TRBD1|TRBV6-2/TRBV6-3
CASSRTGGKAYEQYF
TGTGCCAGCAGCCGGACAGGGGGGAAGGCGTACGAGCAGTACTTC
>TRBJ1-1|.|.|TRBV7-9
CASSGGQIHTEAFF
TGTGCCAGCAGCGGGGGCCAGATTCACACTGAAGCTTTCTTT
>TRBJ2-5|.|TRBD1|TRBV19
CASSTGTEVETQYF
TGTGCCAGTAGTACAGGGACAGAAGTAGAGACCCAGTACTTC
>TRBJ2-7|once|TRBD1|TRBV4-3
CASSRDRSSSYEQYF
TGCGCCAGCAGCCGGGACAGGTCGAGCTCCTACGAGCAGTACTTC
>TRBJ1-6|few|TRBD1|TRBV7-9
CASSLDRGNNSPLHF
TGTGCCAGCAGCTTAGACAGGGGGAATAATTCACCCCTCCACTTT
>TRBJ2-3|once|TRBD2|TRBV19
CATDPGRAVGTDTQYF
TGTGCCACCGATCCTGGGAGGGCGGTCGGGACAGATACGCAGTATTTT
>TRBJ2-3|.|TRBD2|TRBV7-3
CASSRSGGAIDTQYF
TGTGCCAGCAGCCGCAGCGGGGGGGCAATAGATACGCAGTATTTT
>TRBJ1-5|.|.|TRBV28
CASWGDNQPQHF
TGTGCCAGCTGGGGAGACAATCAGCCCCAGCATTTT
>TRBJ2-5|once|TRBD2|TRBV5-6
CASRERGAEETQYF
TGTGCCAGCAGAGAGCGGGGGGCCGAAGAGACCCAGTACTTC
>TRBJ1-6|.|.|TRBV19
CASSATSQSSYNSPLHF
TGTGCCAGTAGTGCCACGTCACAGAGCTCCTATAATTCACCCCTCCACTTT
>TRBJ2-7|.|.|TRBV7-2
CASSYGSYEQYF
TGTGCCAGCAGCTACGGGTCCTACGAGCAGTACTTC
>TRBJ2-2|.|TRBD2|TRBV19
CASSIGRTSGGGGELFF
TGTGCCAGTAGTATAGGGCGGACTAGCGGGGGTGGCGGGGAGCTGTTTTTT
>TRBJ2-7|.|TRBD2|TRBV6-2/TRBV6-3
CASSYPGTSEQYF
TGTGCCAGCAGTTACCCCGGGACTAGCGAGCAGTACTTC
>TRBJ2-2|.|.|TRBV9
CASSPYGGRNTGELFF
TGTGCCAGCAGCCCGTACGGGGGGCGGAACACCGGGGAGCTGTTTTTT
>TRBJ2-5|.|TRBD1|TRBV7-2
CASTPGTEETQYF
TGTGCCAGCACCCCAGGGACAGAAGAGACCCAGTACTTC
>TRBJ2-5|.|.|TRBV3-1/TRBV3-2
CASSQAETQYF
TGTGCCAGCAGCCAAGCGGAGACCCAGTACTTC
>TRBJ2-2|.|.|TRBV4-2
CASSQVTGELFF
TGTGCCAGCAGCCAAGTAACCGGGGAGCTGTTTTTT
>TRBJ2-6|.|TRBD1|TRBV19
CASRNSGQGSGANVLTF
TGTGCCAGTAGAAACTCGGGACAGGGCTCTGGGGCCAACGTCCTGACTTTC
>TRBJ2-3|.|TRBD2|TRBV10-2
CASSVLAGGSSTDTQYF
TGCGCCAGCAGTGTACTAGCGGGGGGTTCTAGCACAGATACGCAGTATTTT
>TRBJ1-2|.|TRBD1|TRBV9
CASSANRGGTYGYTF
TGTGCCAGCAGCGCGAACAGGGGAGGTACCTATGGCTACACCTTC
>TRBJ1-1|.|TRBD1|TRBV4-1
CASSQDRLQGAASEAFF
TGCGCCAGCAGCCAAGACCGTCTACAGGGGGCAGCGTCTGAAGCTTTCTTT
>TRBJ2-2|.|TRBD1|TRBV5-1
CASSLAGQGARTGELFF
TGCGCCAGCAGCTTGGCCGGGCAGGGGGCGAGAACCGGGGAGCTGTTTTTT
>TRBJ1-2|once|.|TRBV27
CASSLSRRNYGYTF
TGTGCCAGCAGTTTGTCACGGAGGAACTATGGCTACACCTTC
>TRBJ2-1|.|.|TRBV20-1
CSASQGFDEQFF
TGCAGTGCTAGTCAGGGTTTCGATGAGCAGTTCTTC
>TRBJ1-2|.|.|TRBV18
CASSQGTGTDGYTF
TGTGCCAGCTCACAGGGAACAGGGACGGACGGCTACACCTTC
>TRBJ2-5|.|.|TRBV7-6
CASSLEQGGLRETQYF
TGTGCCAGCAGCTTGGAACAGGGGGGACTAAGAGAGACCCAGTACTTC
>TRBJ1-2|once|.|TRBV2
CASSVGGQNYGYTF
TGTGCCAGCAGTGTCGGAGGACAGAACTATGGCTACACCTTC
>TRBJ1-1|.|.|TRBV30
CAWVGRVQAFF
TGTGCCTGGGTGGGCAGGGTTCAGGCTTTCTTT
>TRBJ1-3|.|.|TRBV2
CASSRRQISGNTIYF
TGTGCCAGCAGCCGCCGACAGATCTCTGGAAACACCATATATTTT
>TRBJ2-1|.|TRBD1|TRBV19
CASSMGTGRNEQFF
TGTGCCAGTAGTATGGGGACAGGGCGGAATGAGCAGTTCTTC
>TRBJ2-3|.|.|TRBV20-1
CSPRRGDTQYF
TGCAGCCCGCGGAGGGGAGATACGCAGTATTTT
>TRBJ2-2|.|.|TRBV4-2
CASSQELTRTPNTGELFF
TGTGCCAGCAGCCAAGAGCTGACGCGGACACCTAACACCGGGGAGCTGTTTTTT
>TRBJ2-1|.|.|TRBV7-8
CASSFLGHFDNEQFF
TGTGCCAGCAGCTTTCTTGGACACTTTGACAATGAGCAGTTCTTC
>TRBJ2-1|.|.|TRBV18
CASSPGSDSYNEQFF
TGTGCCAGCTCACCTGGCTCTGACTCCTACAATGAGCAGTTCTTC
>TRBJ2-1|.|TRBD2|TRBV6-4
CASSPQRGDYNEQFF
TGTGCCAGCAGCCCACAGCGGGGGGACTACAATGAGCAGTTCTTC
>TRBJ2-1|.|TRBD2|TRBV11-1
CASSYRTSGGNTVF
TGTGCCAGCAGCTACCGGACTAGCGGGGGGAACACTGTCTTC
>TRBJ1-1|.|.|TRBV7-3
CASSLNWAPEAFF
TGTGCCAGCAGCTTAAATTGGGCCCCTGAAGCTTTCTTT
>TRBJ2-7|.|TRBD1|TRBV4-2
CASSHLGQARSYEQYF
TGTGCCAGCAGCCACCTAGGACAGGCAAGGTCCTACGAGCAGTACTTC
>TRBJ2-7|.|.|TRBV6-4
CASNQTSSPYEQYF
TGTGCCAGCAATCAGACTAGTTCCCCATACGAGCAGTACTTC